These 13 T cell receptor beta chains originate from one sample sequenced in a study of control samples from healthy donors and cancer patients. Assay used: immunoSEQ multiplex PCR; TCRdb lists only in-frame clones, some missing. The data contain approximately 100,000 clones, roughly 92% of them singletons. The sample taken for sequencing was blood. The receptors here all came from a human donor in good health. The donor label of this sample is uncertain.

V and J are TRBV6-2 or TRBV6-3 and TRBJ2-5; D ambiguous. The CDR3 covers 15 residues. Germline CDR1 MNHEY, CDR2 SVGEGT. V lost 6 bases and J 2 bases, leaving 16 bases between the germline ends. In DNA, the CDR3 is TGTGCCAGCAGCCACGGCATGTCTTTACAAGAGACCCAGTACTTC. It yields the protein CASSHGMSLQETQYF.

The genes are TRBV19 and TRBJ2-1; D is ambiguous. The CDR3 extends over 13 amino acids. Per germline, CDR1 LNHDA and CDR2 SQIVND (reference sequence). V shed 3 bases and J shed 6 bases, with 9 bases lying between them. CDR3 region: CASSIGLINEQFF. Here the CDR3 DNA reads TGTGCCAGTAGTATTGGTCTTATCAATGAGCAGTTCTTC. The full variable domain, its missing parts supplied by reference TRBV19 and TRBJ2-1, is DGGITQSPKYLFRKEGQNVTLSCEQNLNHDAMYWYRQDPGQGLRLIYYSQIVNDFQKGDIAEGYSVSREKKESFPLTVTSAQKNPTAFYLCASSIGLINEQFFGPGTRLTVL.

The CDR3 nucleotides are TGCGCCAGCAGTGACGTCTCGTGGGCTAGCGGGGGGCCGAGGAGCTCTGGGGCCAACGTCCTGACTTTC. Protein sequence: CASSDVSWASGGPRSSGANVLTF. The J gene is TRBJ2-6, the V gene TRBV10-1; 11 bases are a match to TRBD2. This CDR3 spans 23 amino acids. The trim removed 3 bases at V and 0 bases at J, leaving 19 bases unmatched. Germline V gene sequence: CDR1 WNHNN, CDR2 SYGVQD (reference sequence).

The chain carries TRBV6-2 or TRBV6-3 and TRBJ2-5; D is uncertain. The length of the CDR3 is 15 residues. The V gene's germline CDR1 is MNHEY and CDR2 SVGEGT. Trimming removed 2 bases from V and 0 bases from J, with 10 bases in between. The CDR3 sequence: CASSYPRANQETQYF. The CDR3 DNA reads as TGTGCCAGCAGTTACCCAAGAGCAAACCAAGAGACCCAGTACTTC.

This clone was observed a few times. The CDR3 bases are TGTGCCTGGAGCATGGGACTTTTACAAGGTGAAGCTTTCTTT. Its protein is CAWSMGLLQGEAFF. The genes are TRBV30 and TRBJ1-1, with a tentative D call TRBD1 (5 bases). V gave up 3 bases and J gave up 7 bases, with 18 bases separating them. The V gene's germline CDR1 is GTSNPN and CDR2 SVGIG (reference sequence). CDR3 length equals 14 residues.

This clone occurred once. V gene TRBV7-8 combines with J gene TRBJ1-5, with 8 bases aligning to TRBD1. CDR1 SGHVS and CDR2 FQNEAQ come from the germline V gene. The length of the CDR3 is 18 residues. With 0 bases clipped from V and 0 bases from J, the junction kept 7 bases outside the gene matches. CDR3 sequence reads: CASSLAPWTGTSNQPQHF. The DNA for the CDR3 is TGTGCCAGCAGCTTAGCACCATGGACAGGGACTAGCAATCAGCCCCAGCATTTT.

The sample holds one count of this clone. CDR3 in DNA: TGTGCCAGCAGCCACGCTCTTGAGCAGTACTTC. Translation gives CASSHALEQYF. J is TRBJ2-7 and V is TRBV7-9; D is undetermined. V lost 5 bases and J 7 bases, leaving 9 bases between the germline ends. The CDR3 contains 11 residues. Germline CDR1 reads SEHNR; CDR2 reads FQNEAQ (reference sequence).

This chain connects TRBV5-1 to TRBJ2-3, with D possibly TRBD2 on 6 matching bases. CDR3 length: 15 residues. Per germline, CDR1 SGHRS and CDR2 YFSETQ. V was clipped by 0 bases and J by 4 bases, with 12 bases between them. The CDR3 DNA reads as TGCGCCAGCAGCTTGGGCGGGGTAGTAGCAGATACGCAGTATTTT. This gives the protein CASSLGGVVADTQYF.

The chain joins TRBV6-5 to TRBJ1-4; D possibly corresponds to TRBD1 (6 bases). The CDR3 extends over 14 amino acids. Trimming left V 7 bases short and J 7 bases short, with 16 bases between. Germline V gives CDR1 MNHEY, CDR2 SVGAGI. CDR3 residues: CASNGAGAGEKLFF. The CDR3 nucleotides read TGTGCCAGCAATGGGGCAGGGGCGGGTGAAAAACTGTTTTTT.

In this sample, this clone turned up once. The rearrangement joins TRBV7-2 to TRBJ2-5, with D uncertain. The CDR3 consists of 14 residues. The V and J ends lost 1 base and 5 bases respectively, with 11 bases between them. The V gene's germline CDR1 is SGHTA and CDR2 FQGNSA. For the CDR3, the DNA is TGTGCCAGCAGCTTAGTTAAGGGATTGGAGACCCAGTACTTC. Translating gives CASSLVKGLETQYF.

The V and J genes are TRBV3-1 (or the pseudogene TRBV3-2) and TRBJ1-2; perhaps TRBD1 as D (5 bases). The germline V gene has CDR1 LGHDT and CDR2 YNNKEL (reference sequence). CDR3 length: 15 residues. Trimming removed 1 base from V and 0 bases from J, with 9 bases in between. As DNA, the CDR3 is TGTGCCAGCAGCCAAGGCGGGGGAACTAACTATGGCTACACCTTC. This translates into CASSQGGGTNYGYTF.

This clone was detected only a few times. The chain is built from TRBV19 and TRBJ1-1; D gene unclear. CDR1 is LNHDA, CDR2 SQIVND, per germline (reference sequence). CDR3 length: 13 residues. V was trimmed by 2 bases and J by 2 bases, leaving 6 bases between them. CDR3: CASSIISNTEAFF. The CDR3 DNA reads TGTGCCAGTAGTATAATCAGTAACACTGAAGCTTTCTTT.

This clone was observed once. The chain recombines TRBV28 with TRBJ2-3, with TRBD2 matching over 11 bases. CDR1 and CDR2 from the germline V gene are MDHEN and SYDVKM. V shed 2 bases and J 0 bases; nucleotides not matched to a gene: 1. This CDR3 has 16 amino acids. The CDR3 sequence: CASSLRLAGSTDTQYF. CDR3 nucleotides: TGTGCCAGCAGTTTAAGACTAGCGGGAAGCACAGATACGCAGTATTTT.